The 32 T cell receptor beta chains reported below all come from one sample, sequenced in a study of T-cell reconstitution after alpha-beta-depleted transplantation in children. Unique molecular identifiers were used in preparing the TCRbeta library. Via MiXCR, TCRdb re-called the PCR reads, giving one row per CDR3 protein. The sample has about 200,000 distinct CDR3 sequences, approximately 8.4% seen once; the top ten hold 35%. Specimen: PBMCs, mostly from graft donor cells, collected 360 days after TCRalphabeta/CD19-depleted stem cell transplant. The source is a male patient aged 2 to 9 who had a stem cell transplant for acute myeloid leukemia, so the T cells may come from the graft donor.

This clonotype came up a few times. As DNA, the CDR3 is TGTGCCAGCAGTAGACAGATTCATAGCAATCAGCCCCAGCATTTT. Its protein product is CASSRQIHSNQPQHF. V is TRBV12-3 or TRBV12-4 and J is TRBJ1-5, with a tentative D call TRBD1 (5 bases). Trimming took 5 bases from V and 0 from J, leaving 11 bases between them. The CDR3 has 15 residues.

This clonotype was detected a few times. The rearrangement links TRBV12-3 or TRBV12-4 to TRBJ2-6, with a weak D call TRBD2 (6 bases). The ends were cut back, 6 bases at V and 4 bases at J, with 16 bases in the middle. The CDR3 totals 16 residues. Here the CDR3 DNA reads TGTGCCAGCAGCCTCGGGACTTCCAGAGGGGCCAACGTCCTGACTTTC. Translated: CASSLGTSRGANVLTF.

The gene calls are TRBV5-1 and TRBJ2-2; 13 bases map to TRBD2. Germline CDR1 SGHRS, CDR2 YFSETQ. With V trimmed by 2 bases and J by 4 bases, 8 bases remained unmatched. This CDR3 region has 18 residues. The CDR3 spells CASSLRTSGRAGTGELFF. The CDR3 DNA is TGCGCCAGCAGCTTAAGAACTAGCGGGAGGGCCGGCACCGGGGAGCTGTTTTTT. Looking up the rest from reference TRBV5-1 and TRBJ2-2 gives the full variable domain: KAGVTQTPRYLIKTRGQQVTLSCSPISGHRSVSWYQQTPGQGLQFLFEYFSETQRNKGNFPGRFSGRQFSNSRSEMNVSTLELGDSALYLCASSLRTSGRAGTGELFFGEGSRLTVL.

This clonotype was counted only a few times. V is TRBV5-4 and J is TRBJ2-2; the D gene is possibly TRBD2 (7 bases). The CDR3 is made up of 16 amino acids. Germline assignment: CDR1 SGHNT and CDR2 YYREEE (reference sequence). V was pared by 2 bases and J by 4 bases, with 15 bases between. The CDR3 DNA sequence: TGTGCCAGCAGCTTAAGGGGGGGCTCTGGCACCGGGGAGCTGTTTTTT. It yields the protein CASSLRGGSGTGELFF.

CDR3 amino acids: CASSRPDRANYGYTF. The DNA of the CDR3 is TGTGCCAGCAGTCGGCCCGACAGGGCTAACTATGGCTACACCTTC. V usage is TRBV12-3 or TRBV12-4 and J usage is TRBJ1-2; 7 positions match TRBD1. This CDR3 spans 15 amino acids. V shed 5 bases, J shed 0 bases, and the junction held 6 bases outside the gene matches.

This clonotype was seen a handful of times. The gene calls are TRBV15 and TRBJ2-6; no definite D call. V lost 1 base and J lost 1, with 8 bases in between. The CDR3 consists of 16 residues. In germline, CDR1 is LNHNV, CDR2 YYDKDF (reference sequence). CDR3 loop: CATSRAGWSGANVLTF. DNA for the CDR3: TGTGCCACCAGCAGAGCAGGATGGTCTGGGGCCAACGTCCTGACTTTC.

The CDR3 region is CASSPKTGAHEQYF. The CDR3 nucleotides are TGTGCCAGCAGCCCAAAGACAGGGGCCCACGAGCAGTACTTC. This chain links TRBV3-1 with TRBJ2-7; 8 bases line up with TRBD1. The V gene's germline CDR1 is LGHDT and CDR2 YNNKEL (reference sequence). V lost 4 bases to trimming and J lost 5 bases; unmatched junction nucleotides: 7. The CDR3 has 14 amino acids.

The rearrangement joins TRBV7-8 to TRBJ2-2; TRBD1 aligns across 8 bases. This CDR3 has 16 residues. Germline V lookup: CDR1 SGHVS, CDR2 FQNEAQ. With 5 bases clipped from V and 0 bases from J, the junction kept 5 bases outside the gene matches. CDR3 coding DNA: TGTGCCAGCAGCGCGACAGGGGCTACGAACACCGGGGAGCTGTTTTTT. This gives the protein CASSATGATNTGELFF.

The chain recombines TRBV19 with TRBJ2-3; 7 positions match TRBD2. The V segment lost 5 bases and the J segment 2 bases; nucleotides outside the gene matches: 16. Germline loops: CDR1 LNHDA, CDR2 SQIVND (reference sequence). The CDR3 is made up of 18 amino acids. The CDR3 nucleotides read TGTGCCAGTAGTCCCCGGACGCGGGAGCCACGAAACACAGATACGCAGTATTTT. Translating gives CASSPRTREPRNTDTQYF.

The table lists this clonotype with many counts. The chain is built from TRBV5-1 and TRBJ2-3, with TRBD1 as a possible D gene (6 bases). This CDR3 spans 15 amino acids. Germline assignment: CDR1 SGHRS and CDR2 YFSETQ. Trimming removed 4 bases at V and 1 base at J, with 13 bases between. The CDR3 spells CASSGQDSRTDTQYF. The CDR3 nucleotides are TGCGCCAGCAGCGGCCAGGACAGCCGCACAGATACGCAGTATTTT.

The sample holds many counts of this clonotype. The chain couples TRBV5-1 to TRBJ2-7, with 9 bases lining up with TRBD2. The V and J ends lost 1 base and 3 bases, in that order; junction bases with no gene match: 2. This CDR3 is built from 14 residues. Germline lookup yields CDR1 SGHRS and CDR2 YFSETQ. The CDR3 DNA follows: TGCGCCAGCAGCTTGTTTAGCGGGAGCTACGAGCAGTACTTC. Encoded protein: CASSLFSGSYEQYF.

There are many counts of this clonotype. This chain connects TRBV20-1 to TRBJ2-3; 7 bases are a match to TRBD1. The CDR3 runs 14 residues. Germline lookup yields CDR1 DFQATT and CDR2 SNEGSKA (reference sequence). Germline trimming cut 4 bases from V and 5 bases from J; bases unmatched to any gene: 9. The CDR3 loop reads CSAIDRAGGDTQYF. CDR3 nucleotide sequence: TGCAGTGCTATTGACAGGGCGGGTGGAGATACGCAGTATTTT.

This clonotype was counted only a few times. The chain joins TRBV15 to TRBJ1-3; D possibly corresponds to TRBD1 (6 bases). CDR1 and CDR2 from the germline V gene are LNHNV and YYDKDF (reference sequence). The V end lost 0 bases, the J end lost 3 bases, and 12 bases lay between the germline ends. The CDR3 is 16 residues long. The CDR3 DNA reads as TGTGCCACCAGCAGAGATCCGGGGGCGGATGGAAACACCATATATTTT. This codes for CATSRDPGADGNTIYF.

In this sample, this clonotype turned up a few times. The V call is TRBV2, the J call TRBJ2-3, with 7 bases aligning to TRBD1. The germline V gene has CDR1 SNHLY and CDR2 FYNNEI. CDR3 size: 14 residues. The V and J ends lost 2 bases and 3 bases, in that order; junction bases with no gene match: 2. The CDR3 here is CASSESRGTDTQYF. CDR3 nucleotides: TGTGCCAGCAGTGAATCCAGGGGGACAGATACGCAGTATTTT.

At least ten counts were recorded for this clonotype. J is TRBJ2-1 and V is TRBV29-1; no clear D gene. Trimming pared 4 bases from V and 9 bases from J, leaving 13 bases between. Germline CDR1 and CDR2: SQVTM and ANQGSEA. The CDR3 has 12 amino acids. Here the CDR3 DNA reads TGCAGCGTTGTCATTTCGGTCAGTGAGCAGTTCTTC. Its translation: CSVVISVSEQFF.

The CDR3 region has the DNA TGTGCCAGCAGTGAAGGGTCTGTAGCCAAAAACATTCAGTACTTC. Protein product: CASSEGSVAKNIQYF. The chain is built from TRBV25-1 and TRBJ2-4; D gene uncertain. CDR1 is MGHDK, CDR2 SYGVNS, per germline. Deletions cut 2 bases from V and 0 bases from J, with 8 bases between. The CDR3 spans 15 residues.

V usage is TRBV7-2 and J usage is TRBJ2-1; no clear D gene. Trimming cost V 2 bases and J 1 base, with 12 bases left between them. The CDR3 has 16 amino acids. Germline V gives CDR1 SGHTA, CDR2 FQGNSA. The CDR3 reads CASSLQALGSYNEQFF. The CDR3 DNA is TGTGCCAGCAGCTTACAAGCTCTTGGATCCTACAATGAGCAGTTCTTC. Together with reference TRBV7-2 and TRBJ2-1, the CDR3 gives the full variable domain: GAGVSQSPSNKVTEKGKDVELRCDPISGHTALYWYRQSLGQGLEFLIYFQGNSAPDKSGLPSDRFSAERTGGSVSTLTIQRTQQEDSAVYLCASSLQALGSYNEQFFGPGTRLTVL.

This clonotype was detected ten times or more. The chain combines TRBV2 with TRBJ1-1, with D tentatively TRBD1 (5 bases). The germline V and J ends were trimmed by 6 bases and 1 base, with 12 bases remaining between them. The CDR3 length is 14 residues. Germline V gene data show CDR1 as SNHLY and CDR2 as FYNNEI. The CDR3 loop reads CASRPGRKNTEAFF. Here the CDR3 DNA reads TGTGCCAGCAGACCGGGACGTAAGAACACTGAAGCTTTCTTT.

V gene TRBV27 combines with J gene TRBJ1-1, with TRBD1 as a possible D gene (6 bases). Germline CDR1 MNHEY, CDR2 SMNVEV (reference sequence). The germline V and J ends were trimmed by 6 bases and 1 base, with 15 bases remaining between them. The CDR3 sequence is 15 residues long. The CDR3 sequence: CASSPGQGRNTEAFF. The CDR3 coding sequence is TGTGCCAGCAGCCCCGGTCAGGGGAGGAACACTGAAGCTTTCTTT.

This clonotype was counted ten times or more. The genes are TRBV12-3 or TRBV12-4 and TRBJ2-5; perhaps TRBD1 as D (7 bases). With 6 bases removed from V and 5 bases from J, the gap between germline ends came to 16 bases. The length of the CDR3 is 14 residues. CDR3 loop: CASSRDSRGETQYF. Here the CDR3 DNA reads TGTGCCAGCAGCCGGGACAGTCGGGGGGAGACCCAGTACTTC.

CDR3 region: CASSELGLEETQYF. The CDR3, as DNA: TGCGCCAGCAGTGAGCTGGGACTGGAAGAGACCCAGTACTTC. The rearrangement uses TRBV10-2 and TRBJ2-5; a weak D match, TRBD2 (6 bases). V was pared by 2 bases and J by 3 bases, with 10 bases between. The germline V gene has CDR1 WSHSY and CDR2 SAAADI. The CDR3 runs to 14 residues.

This clonotype was recorded many times. The CDR3 coding sequence is TGCAGCGCCGACAGAAACCGTGAAGCTTTCTTT. As protein: CSADRNREAFF. The chain carries TRBV29-1 and TRBJ1-1, with TRBD1 as a possible D gene (5 bases). Per the germline V gene, CDR1 is SQVTM and CDR2 is ANQGSEA. The CDR3 consists of 11 residues. Between the trimmed V and J ends, which lost 7 bases and 7 bases, there was a span of 13 bases.

This clonotype was detected ten times or more. The chain recombines TRBV29-1 with TRBJ2-7; D tentatively fits TRBD1 or TRBD2 (7 bases each). With 7 bases removed from V and 0 bases from J, the gap between germline ends came to 16 bases. This CDR3 comprises 14 residues. CDR1 and CDR2 from the germline V gene are SQVTM and ANQGSEA. In nucleotides, the CDR3 is TGCAGCGCTCAAGCGGGACAGAGCTCCTACGAGCAGTACTTC. It yields the protein CSAQAGQSSYEQYF.

This clonotype was counted between two and nine times. The CDR3 reads CASSFAPTETQYF. Written as DNA, the CDR3 is TGCGCCAGCAGCTTCGCGCCGACCGAGACCCAGTACTTC. The rearrangement joins TRBV5-1 to TRBJ2-5, with D uncertain. Trimming removed 2 bases at V and 5 bases at J, with 10 bases between. Germline CDR1 reads SGHRS; CDR2 reads YFSETQ. CDR3 length: 13 residues.

This clonotype has just a few counts. A much more abundant neighbour one base away suggests this may be a read error. The chain combines TRBV20-1 with TRBJ1-1; D may be TRBD1 (6 bases). Looked up from germline, CDR1 is DFQATT and CDR2 is SNEGSKA (reference sequence). The CDR3 runs to 15 residues. CDR3 bases: TGCTGTGCTAGAGACCTAACAGGGAAGGACACTGAAGCTTTCTTT. Amino acids: CCARDLTGKDTEAFF.

This CDR3 is CSALAGGYYNEQFF. CDR3 bases: TGCAGTGCCTTAGCGGGAGGTTACTACAATGAGCAGTTCTTC. This chain uses TRBV20-1 with TRBJ2-1; the match to TRBD2 covers 10 bases. The CDR3 has 14 amino acids. The germline gives CDR1 DFQATT, CDR2 SNEGSKA (reference sequence). With V trimmed by 6 bases and J by 3 bases, 5 bases remained unmatched.

This clonotype has a handful of counts. The J gene is TRBJ1-1, the V gene TRBV6-5; D might be TRBD1 (6 bases). Trimming stripped 7 bases from V and 2 bases from J, with 11 bases between. Germline V gives CDR1 MNHEY, CDR2 SVGAGI. CDR3 length equals 13 residues. The DNA for the CDR3 is TGTGCCAGCATCGGACAGCCAAACACTGAAGCTTTCTTT. Residues: CASIGQPNTEAFF.

This clonotype was recorded a few times. The rearrangement uses TRBV7-2 and TRBJ2-1; 8 bases match TRBD2. CDR3 length: 14 amino acids. J gave up 7 bases and V 1 base, and 3 bases lay outside the gene matches. Germline assignment: CDR1 SGHTA and CDR2 FQGNSA. The CDR3 sequence is CASSLGPGGNEQFF. CDR3 DNA: TGTGCCAGCAGCTTAGGTCCGGGAGGGAATGAGCAGTTCTTC.

This clonotype was counted between two and nine times. This rearrangement joins TRBV5-1 to TRBJ2-5; TRBD2 is a possible D gene (6 bases). CDR1 is SGHRS, CDR2 YFSETQ, per germline. V was pared by 4 bases and J by 2 bases, with 27 bases between. The CDR3 is 19 amino acids. The chain's CDR3 is CASSPLATGLPRWQETQYF. The CDR3 nucleotides are TGCGCCAGCAGCCCACTAGCTACGGGTTTACCCAGGTGGCAAGAGACCCAGTACTTC.

This clonotype occurred many times. The chain recombines TRBV4-1 with TRBJ2-7; D gene unclear. Germline V gene sequence: CDR1 MGHRA, CDR2 YSYEKL. This CDR3 contains 15 residues. The germline V and J ends were trimmed by 2 bases and 5 bases, with 16 bases remaining between them. CDR3 protein: CASSQTIPRSHEQYF. CDR3 bases: TGCGCCAGCAGCCAAACAATTCCCCGGTCCCACGAGCAGTACTTC.

V usage is TRBV7-6 and J usage is TRBJ2-1, with a weak D call TRBD2 (5 bases). Germline CDR1 and CDR2: SGHVS and FNYEAQ. V was pared by 0 bases and J by 9 bases, with 18 bases between. CDR3 length: 16 amino acids. The CDR3 bases are TGTGCCAGCAGCTTAGCGGCTAGCCGGAGAGGAGGTGAGCAGTTCTTC. Residues: CASSLAASRRGGEQFF.

The V and J genes are TRBV29-1 and TRBJ2-5; TRBD2 agrees at 10 bases. This CDR3 has 13 amino acids. Germline CDR1 reads SQVTM; CDR2 reads ANQGSEA. The V gene end was trimmed by 7 bases and the J gene end by 4 bases; junction bases not matched to a gene: 6. The CDR3 DNA is TGCAGCGGTATCGCTAGCGGGGGAGAGACCCAGTACTTC. Translating gives CSGIASGGETQYF.